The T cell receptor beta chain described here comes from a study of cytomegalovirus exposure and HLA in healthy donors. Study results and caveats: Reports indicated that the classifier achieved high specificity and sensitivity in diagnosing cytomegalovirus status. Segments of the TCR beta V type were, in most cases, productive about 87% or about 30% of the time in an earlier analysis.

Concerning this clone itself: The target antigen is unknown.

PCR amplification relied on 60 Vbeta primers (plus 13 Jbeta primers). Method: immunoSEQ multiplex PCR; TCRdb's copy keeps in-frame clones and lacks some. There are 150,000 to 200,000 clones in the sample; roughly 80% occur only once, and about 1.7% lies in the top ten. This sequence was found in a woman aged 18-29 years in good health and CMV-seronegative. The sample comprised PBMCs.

The CDR3 reads CASSLVPPGGGTDTQYF. Here the CDR3 DNA reads TGTGCCAGCAGCTTAGTTCCCCCAGGGGGCGGCACAGATACGCAGTATTTT. The rearrangement uses TRBV11-2 and TRBJ2-3; 8 nucleotides line up with TRBD1. CDR3 length: 17 residues. Germline lookup yields CDR1 SGHAT and CDR2 FQNNGV. Trimming took 1 base from V and 1 from J; bases not matched to a gene: 7.